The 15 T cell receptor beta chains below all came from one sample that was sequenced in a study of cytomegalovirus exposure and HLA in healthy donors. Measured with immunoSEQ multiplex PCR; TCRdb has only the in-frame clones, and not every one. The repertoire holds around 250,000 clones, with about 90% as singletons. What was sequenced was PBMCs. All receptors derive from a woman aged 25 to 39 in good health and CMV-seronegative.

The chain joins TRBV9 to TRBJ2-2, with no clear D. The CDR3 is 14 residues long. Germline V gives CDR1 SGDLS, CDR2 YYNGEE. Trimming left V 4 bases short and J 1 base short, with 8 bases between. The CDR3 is CASSPNENTGELFF. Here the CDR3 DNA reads TGTGCCAGCAGCCCCAACGAGAACACCGGGGAGCTGTTTTTT.

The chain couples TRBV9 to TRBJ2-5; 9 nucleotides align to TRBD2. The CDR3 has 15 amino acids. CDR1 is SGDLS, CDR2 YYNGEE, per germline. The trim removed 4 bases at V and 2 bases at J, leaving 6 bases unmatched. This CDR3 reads CASSLSGSRQETQYF. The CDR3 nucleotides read TGTGCCAGCAGCCTTAGCGGGAGCCGGCAAGAGACCCAGTACTTC.

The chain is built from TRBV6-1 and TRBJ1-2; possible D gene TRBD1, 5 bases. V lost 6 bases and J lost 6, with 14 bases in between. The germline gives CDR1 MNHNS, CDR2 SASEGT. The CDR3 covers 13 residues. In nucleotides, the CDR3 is TGTGCCAGCAGCGAAACAGGTAGAGATGGCTACACCTTC. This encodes CASSETGRDGYTF.

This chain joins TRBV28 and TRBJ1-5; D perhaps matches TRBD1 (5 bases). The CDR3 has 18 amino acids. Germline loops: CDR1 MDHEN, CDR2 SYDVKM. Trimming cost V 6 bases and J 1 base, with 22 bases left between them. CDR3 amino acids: CASSTIPRGTKSNQPQHF. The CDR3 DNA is TGTGCCAGCAGCACCATCCCGCGGGGGACTAAAAGCAATCAGCCCCAGCATTTT. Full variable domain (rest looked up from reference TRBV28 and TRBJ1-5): DVKVTQSSRYLVKRTGEKVFLECVQDMDHENMFWYRQDPGLGLRLIYFSYDVKMKEKGDIPEGYSVSREKKERFSLILESASTNQTSMYLCASSTIPRGTKSNQPQHFGDGTRLSIL.

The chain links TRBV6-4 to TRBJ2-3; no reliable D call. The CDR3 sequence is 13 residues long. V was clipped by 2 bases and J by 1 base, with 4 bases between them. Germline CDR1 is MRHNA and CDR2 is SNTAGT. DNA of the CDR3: TGTGCCAGCAGTGACAGGGGCACAGATACGCAGTATTTT. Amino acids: CASSDRGTDTQYF.

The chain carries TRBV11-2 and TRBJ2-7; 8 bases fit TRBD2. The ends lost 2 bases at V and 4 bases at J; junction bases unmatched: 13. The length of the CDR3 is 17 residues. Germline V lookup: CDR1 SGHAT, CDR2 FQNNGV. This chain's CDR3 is CASSLLGRAGEGYEQYF. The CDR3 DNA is TGTGCCAGCAGCTTACTTGGGAGAGCGGGGGAGGGTTACGAGCAGTACTTC.

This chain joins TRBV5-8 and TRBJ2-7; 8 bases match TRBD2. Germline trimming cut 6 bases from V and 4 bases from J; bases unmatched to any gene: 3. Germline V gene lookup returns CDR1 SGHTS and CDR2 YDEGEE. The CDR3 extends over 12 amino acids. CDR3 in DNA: TGTGCCAGCACCGGGACTAGATACGAGCAGTACTTC. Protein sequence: CASTGTRYEQYF.

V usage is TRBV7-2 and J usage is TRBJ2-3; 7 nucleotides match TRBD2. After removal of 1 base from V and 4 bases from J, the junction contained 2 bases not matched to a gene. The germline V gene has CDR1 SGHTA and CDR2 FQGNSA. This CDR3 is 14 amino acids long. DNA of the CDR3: TGTGCCAGCAGCTTAGGGACTAGGGCAGATACGCAGTATTTT. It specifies CASSLGTRADTQYF.

This chain's CDR3 is CASRSQGTSSYEQYF. CDR3 in DNA: TGTGCCAGCAGATCGCAGGGGACGAGCTCCTACGAGCAGTACTTC. The chain carries TRBV6-1 and TRBJ2-7; D is perhaps TRBD1 (6 bases). Germline CDR1 and CDR2: MNHNS and SASEGT. The CDR3 is 15 amino acids. Trimming pared 6 bases from V and 0 bases from J, leaving 15 bases between.

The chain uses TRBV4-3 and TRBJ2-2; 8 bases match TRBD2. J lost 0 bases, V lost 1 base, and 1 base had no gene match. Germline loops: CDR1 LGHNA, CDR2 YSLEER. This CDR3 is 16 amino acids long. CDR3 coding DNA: TGCGCCAGCAGCCAAGGTAGCGGGACGAACACCGGGGAGCTGTTTTTT. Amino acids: CASSQGSGTNTGELFF.

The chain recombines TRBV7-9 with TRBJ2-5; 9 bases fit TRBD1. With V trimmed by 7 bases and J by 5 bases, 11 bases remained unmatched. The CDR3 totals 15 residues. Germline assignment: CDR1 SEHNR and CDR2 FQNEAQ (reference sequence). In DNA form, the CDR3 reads TGTGCCAGCACCTATCTCGGGACAGGGTGGGAGACCCAGTACTTC. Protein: CASTYLGTGWETQYF.

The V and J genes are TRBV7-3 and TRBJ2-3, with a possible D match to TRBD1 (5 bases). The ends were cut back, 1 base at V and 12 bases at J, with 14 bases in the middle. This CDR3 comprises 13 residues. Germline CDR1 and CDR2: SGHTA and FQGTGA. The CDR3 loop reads CASSLRGQGSQYF. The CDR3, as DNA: TGTGCCAGCAGCTTAAGGGGTCAGGGAAGCCAGTATTTT.

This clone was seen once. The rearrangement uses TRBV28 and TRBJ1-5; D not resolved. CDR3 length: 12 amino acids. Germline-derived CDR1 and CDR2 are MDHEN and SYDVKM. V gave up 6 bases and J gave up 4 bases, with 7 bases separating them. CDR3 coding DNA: TGTGCCAGCAGCCCGGTTAATCAGCCCCAGCATTTT. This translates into CASSPVNQPQHF. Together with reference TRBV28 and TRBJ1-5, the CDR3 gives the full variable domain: DVKVTQSSRYLVKRTGEKVFLECVQDMDHENMFWYRQDPGLGLRLIYFSYDVKMKEKGDIPEGYSVSREKKERFSLILESASTNQTSMYLCASSPVNQPQHFGDGTRLSIL.

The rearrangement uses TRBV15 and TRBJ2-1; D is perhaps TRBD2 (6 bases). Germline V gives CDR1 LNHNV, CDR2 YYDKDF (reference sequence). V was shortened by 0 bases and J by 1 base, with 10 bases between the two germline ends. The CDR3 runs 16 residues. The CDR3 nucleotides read TGTGCCACCAGCAGAGATCGGGAGCCGTCCTACAATGAGCAGTTCTTC. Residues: CATSRDREPSYNEQFF.

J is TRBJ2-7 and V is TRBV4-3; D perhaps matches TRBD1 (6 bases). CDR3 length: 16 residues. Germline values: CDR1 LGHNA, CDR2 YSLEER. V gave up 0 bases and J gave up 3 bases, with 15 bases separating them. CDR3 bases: TGCGCCAGCAGCCAAGATTGGAACAGGGTCGGCTACGAGCAGTACTTC. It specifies CASSQDWNRVGYEQYF.